This T cell receptor beta chain was identified in a study of blood T cell repertoires in COVID-19. V lost 2 bases and J lost 0; bases outside the gene matches: 13. CDR3 length: 19 amino acids. CDR1 and CDR2 (germline): SGHAT, FQNNGV. Data came from immunoSEQ multiplex PCR; TCRdb stores just in-frame clones and leaves some out. The sample consists of 250,000 or so clones, about 86% of them appearing once. The V and J genes are TRBV11-2 and TRBJ1-3, with TRBD1 matching over 7 bases. The receptor was isolated from a man aged 50 or older who had recovered from COVID-19. The specimen was PBMCs or T cells enriched from blood (not recorded which). The CDR3 spells CASSLRGRQGGLSGNTIYF. In nucleotides, the CDR3 is TGTGCCAGCAGCTTAAGGGGGAGACAGGGAGGCCTCTCTGGAAACACCATATATTTT.